The 12 T cell receptor beta chains below were found in one sample sequenced in a study of type 1 and type 2 diabetes patients. Genomic DNA was the PCR template. The TCR beta CDR3 region was amplified using 30 forward and 13 reverse primers. Using its own MiXCR run on the multiplex PCR reads, TCRdb lists one record per CDR3 protein. The data contain fewer than 350,000 distinct CDR3 sequences, approximately 50% of them singletons. Sequenced material: peripheral blood mononuclear cells (PBMCs). The receptors come from a man younger than 35 with type 2 diabetes.

The chain couples TRBV7-3 to TRBJ2-3, with D possibly matching TRBD1 (6 bases). The CDR3 length is 16 residues. Trimming removed 5 bases at V and 1 base at J, with 16 bases between. Germline V gene sequence: CDR1 SGHTA, CDR2 FQGTGA. The CDR3 reads CASSPLAGAGTDTQYF. The CDR3 DNA reads as TGTGCCAGCAGCCCCCTCGCAGGGGCAGGCACAGATACGCAGTATTTT.

This chain uses TRBV2 with TRBJ2-5, with 8 positions matching TRBD2. The V segment lost 7 bases and the J segment 5 bases; nucleotides outside the gene matches: 6. Germline loops: CDR1 SNHLY, CDR2 FYNNEI. This CDR3 is 13 amino acids long. CDR3 sequence: CASTPLAVETQYF. CDR3 in DNA: TGTGCCAGCACTCCACTAGCGGTGGAGACCCAGTACTTC.

This clonotype has just a few counts. This chain connects TRBV12-3 or TRBV12-4 to TRBJ1-4, with a tentative D call TRBD1 (6 bases). The CDR3 extends over 14 amino acids. V shed 3 bases and J shed 8 bases, with 13 bases lying between them. The CDR3 is CASSFGGPGEKLFF. The CDR3 DNA is TGTGCCAGCAGTTTCGGGGGGCCGGGGGAAAAACTGTTTTTT.

The V gene is TRBV27, the J gene TRBJ1-2; D possibly corresponds to TRBD1 (5 bases). This CDR3 has 13 residues. Looked up from germline, CDR1 is MNHEY and CDR2 is SMNVEV (reference sequence). Trimming left V 5 bases short and J 2 bases short, with 9 bases between. The CDR3 DNA reads TGTGCCAGCAGTCGAGAGGGGAACTATGGCTACACCTTC. The encoded protein is CASSREGNYGYTF.

This chain connects TRBV2 to TRBJ2-3; 8 bases line up with TRBD1. V shed 10 bases and J 4 bases; nucleotides not matched to a gene: 7. The CDR3 is 13 amino acids. Germline V gene data show CDR1 as SNHLY and CDR2 as FYNNEI. CDR3 in DNA: TGTGCCACCCCGGGACAGGCAGCAGATACGCAGTATTTT. Amino acid sequence: CATPGQAADTQYF.

This chain links TRBV4-3 with TRBJ1-2; 8 bases are a match to TRBD1. Germline V lookup: CDR1 LGHNA, CDR2 YSLEER. This CDR3 has 13 residues. The V segment lost 5 bases and the J segment 8 bases; nucleotides outside the gene matches: 7. The CDR3 region is CASSTPGGAGYTF. The CDR3 coding sequence is TGCGCCAGCAGCACTCCAGGGGGCGCCGGCTACACCTTC.

This clonotype turned up a few times. V is TRBV19 and J is TRBJ2-2; maybe TRBD2 (5 bases). Trimming removed 7 bases at V and 2 bases at J, with 11 bases between. Germline V CDR1 and CDR2: LNHDA, SQIVND (reference sequence). The CDR3 totals 14 residues. For the CDR3, the DNA is TGTGCCAGTATTCGCGGGCTTAACACCGGGGAGCTGTTTTTT. Its translation: CASIRGLNTGELFF.

V and J are TRBV10-3 and TRBJ1-1; D is ambiguous. Between the trimmed V and J ends, which lost 6 bases and 2 bases, there was a span of 10 bases. The CDR3 covers 13 residues. Germline loops: CDR1 ENHRY, CDR2 SYGVKD. CDR3 sequence (DNA): TGTGCCATCAGAGGAATCAGTAACACTGAAGCTTTCTTT. Residues: CAIRGISNTEAFF.

V gene TRBV10-1 combines with J gene TRBJ2-5; D is perhaps TRBD1 or TRBD2 (5 bases each). The CDR3 runs 16 residues. Germline loops: CDR1 WNHNN, CDR2 SYGVQD (reference sequence). The germline V and J ends were trimmed by 2 bases and 2 bases, with 15 bases remaining between them. The CDR3 region is CASSETGARTQETQYF. The CDR3 DNA follows: TGCGCCAGCAGTGAGACCGGGGCCCGAACGCAAGAGACCCAGTACTTC.

This clonotype was picked up many times. The chain is built from TRBV12-5 and TRBJ2-7; D is unclear. CDR1 is LGHNT and CDR2 is FRNRAP in the germline V gene. The CDR3 has 13 residues. V lost 5 bases to trimming and J lost 3 bases, with 11 bases between them. The CDR3 region is CASGMLYDYEQYF. The DNA of the CDR3 is TGTGCTAGTGGTATGCTATACGACTACGAGCAGTACTTC.

The rearrangement joins TRBV6-6 to TRBJ2-7; a possible D gene is TRBD1 (5 bases). Germline CDR1 MNHNY, CDR2 SVGAGI (reference sequence). V lost 5 bases and J lost 7, with 18 bases in between. The length of the CDR3 is 14 residues. The CDR3 loop reads CASSADGHQGEQYF. The CDR3 nucleotides are TGTGCCAGCAGTGCCGACGGACACCAGGGAGAGCAGTACTTC.

The genes are TRBV12-3 or TRBV12-4 and TRBJ1-4; TRBD1 aligns across 7 bases. V was pared by 5 bases and J by 0 bases, with 9 bases of the junction left unmatched. This CDR3 has 17 residues. CDR3 bases: TGTGCCAGCAGTACCCGACAGGGAACCTCAACTAATGAAAAACTGTTTTTT. Protein sequence: CASSTRQGTSTNEKLFF.